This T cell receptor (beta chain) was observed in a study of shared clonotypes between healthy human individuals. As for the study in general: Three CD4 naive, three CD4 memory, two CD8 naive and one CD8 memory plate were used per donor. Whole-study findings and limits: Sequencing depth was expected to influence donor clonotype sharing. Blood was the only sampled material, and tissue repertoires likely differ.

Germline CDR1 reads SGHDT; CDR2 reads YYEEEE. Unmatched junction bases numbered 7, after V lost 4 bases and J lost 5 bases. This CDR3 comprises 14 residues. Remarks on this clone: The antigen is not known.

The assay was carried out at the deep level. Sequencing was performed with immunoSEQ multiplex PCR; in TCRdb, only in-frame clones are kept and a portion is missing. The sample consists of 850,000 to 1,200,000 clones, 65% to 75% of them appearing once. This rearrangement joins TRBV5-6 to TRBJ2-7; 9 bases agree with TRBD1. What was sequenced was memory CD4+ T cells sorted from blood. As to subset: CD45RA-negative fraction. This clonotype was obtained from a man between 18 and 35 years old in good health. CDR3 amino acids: CASSLTGTGNEQYF. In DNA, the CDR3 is TGTGCCAGCAGCCTAACCGGGACAGGGAACGAGCAGTACTTC.